This TCR beta chain was profiled in a study of human T cells and chemical hapten exposure. Time point here: patch test 1, 2 weeks after DPC sensitization. Treatment noted: therapeutic diphenylcyclopropenone sensitization with weekly scalp DPC. This clonotype was found many times. The CDR3 spans 15 residues. Trimming shortened V by 2 bases and J by 1 base, and 11 bases separated the two germline ends. The germline gives CDR1 MNHEY, CDR2 SVGAGI. MiXCR, applied by TCRdb to the RACE reads, yields one record per CDR3 protein. This table has 300,000 to 450,000 distinct CDR3 sequences, about 4.8% appearing once.

The sample in question was whole blood, obtained in connection with sensitization to the hapten diphenylcyclopropenone (DPC). The genes are TRBV6-5 and TRBJ1-1; D remains unclear. This receptor was taken from a woman aged 50 to 60 with alopecia areata. Some clones in this sample may be carry-over from other donors' samples. CDR3: CASSYLPGKNTEAFF. The CDR3 DNA is TGTGCCAGCAGTTACCTTCCCGGGAAGAACACTGAAGCTTTCTTT.